This T cell receptor beta chain was sequenced for a study of blood T cell repertoires in COVID-19. Original processing methods: Amplified reference gene primers provided the basis for estimating nucleated cell counts. The table came from immunoSEQ multiplex PCR; TCRdb's copy has only in-frame clones and leaves some out. That table furnishes V, J and clone size, whereas the DNA furnished D and trimming. Of around 95,000 clones listed, roughly nine tenths were seen once; the top ten hold 5.1%. This CDR3 has 13 residues. Germline assignment: CDR1 MNHNY and CDR2 SVGAGI (reference sequence). V shed 7 bases and J shed 3 bases, with 11 bases lying between them.

The TCR sequence derives from a man in his fifties or sixties with acute or convalescent COVID-19. The sequenced sample consisted of peripheral blood. The V gene is TRBV6-6, the J gene TRBJ2-3; D is unresolved. In DNA form, the CDR3 reads TGTGCCAGCACGCGATCGCGTACAGATACGCAGTATTTT. Residues: CASTRSRTDTQYF.